This T cell receptor beta chain was retrieved from a study of T cells in localized non-small cell lung cancer. Study-wide results and caveats: Adjacent lung exhibited a median of 57 among the 100 most abundant tumor clones. Because only a single region of the tumor was sequenced, heterogeneity remains possible. A denser population of T cells in blood accompanied longer overall survival.

V shed 4 bases and J 5 bases; nucleotides not matched to a gene: 10. The length of the CDR3 is 16 residues. CDR1 and CDR2 from the germline V gene are MNHNS and SASEGT. Comment on this clone: Its antigen is not identified.

Data came from immunoSEQ multiplex PCR; TCRdb stores just in-frame clones and leaves some out. The sample records around 25,000 clones, roughly 92% being singletons. Sequences were derived from peripheral blood, sampled before any cancer treatment. This sequence originates from a woman aged 40-69 years with stage I lung adenocarcinoma. This rearrangement joins TRBV6-1 to TRBJ2-2, with 7 nucleotides matching TRBD2. The CDR3 spells CASSGWGSGITGELFF. As DNA, the CDR3 is TGTGCCAGCAGTGGTTGGGGAAGCGGGATTACCGGGGAGCTGTTTTTT.